One sample yielded the 14 T cell receptor beta chains listed below, sequenced in a study of neurological immune-mediated disorders. TCRdb independently ran MiXCR on the 5' RACE reads; one entry per CDR3 protein. The sample records some 42,000 distinct CDR3 sequences, more than 9% being singletons. The sample consisted of CD4+ T cells from blood. The receptors come from a woman in her 30s with HTLV-1-associated myelopathy (HAM/TSP).

The table lists this clonotype with many counts. CDR3 sequence (DNA): TGTGCCAGCAGCCAACACGGAAGCTTGAACACTGAAGCTTTCTTT. As protein: CASSQHGSLNTEAFF. The chain links TRBV3-1 to TRBJ1-1; no clear D. CDR3 length: 15 amino acids. Germline assignment: CDR1 LGHDT and CDR2 YNNKEL (reference sequence). Trimming removed 2 bases from V and 0 bases from J, with 10 bases in between. Variable domain in full (rest from reference TRBV3-1 and TRBJ1-1): DTAVSQTPKYLVTQMGNDKSIKCEQNLGHDTMYWYKQDSKKFLKIMFSYNNKELIINETVPNRFSPKSPDKAHLNLHINSLELGDSAVYFCASSQHGSLNTEAFFGQGTRLTVV.

This clonotype was observed many times. The chain has TRBV9 and TRBJ1-2; D gene ambiguous. CDR1 is SGDLS and CDR2 is YYNGEE in the germline V gene. The V and J ends lost 6 bases and 8 bases respectively, with 17 bases between them. The CDR3 runs to 13 residues. The CDR3 nucleotides read TGTGCCAGCAATCCGACGGCGGTAGGAGGCTACACCTTC. It translates to CASNPTAVGGYTF.

The sample holds many counts of this clonotype. The V and J genes are TRBV5-6 and TRBJ2-1; 9 bases are shared with TRBD2. J lost 6 bases, V lost 0 bases, and 1 base had no gene match. This CDR3 is 14 amino acids long. Per the germline V gene, CDR1 is SGHDT and CDR2 is YYEEEE. The CDR3 is CASSLVSGGNEQFF. CDR3 DNA sequence: TGTGCCAGCAGCTTGGTTAGCGGGGGCAATGAGCAGTTCTTC.

This clonotype has a count of ten or more. V and J are TRBV6-1 and TRBJ2-3; 9 bases map to TRBD2. Germline V gives CDR1 MNHNS, CDR2 SASEGT. The CDR3 is 14 amino acids. Unmatched junction bases numbered 5, after V lost 8 bases and J lost 2 bases. The chain's CDR3 is CASEAGGPTDTQYF. The CDR3 region has the DNA TGTGCCAGCGAGGCGGGGGGGCCCACAGATACGCAGTATTTT.

This chain joins TRBV6-5 and TRBJ1-1, with D tentatively TRBD1 (6 bases). V was cut by 2 bases and J by 2 bases, with 15 bases left in between. Per germline, CDR1 MNHEY and CDR2 SVGAGI. The length of the CDR3 is 16 residues. CDR3 DNA: TGTGCCAGCAGTTACAGAGGAGGGGGTTTTAACACTGAAGCTTTCTTT. It codes for CASSYRGGGFNTEAFF.

J is TRBJ1-1 and V is TRBV20-1; no clear D. The CDR3 loop spans 11 amino acids. Trimming took 4 bases from V and 6 from J, leaving 9 bases between them. The germline gives CDR1 DFQATT, CDR2 SNEGSKA (reference sequence). CDR3 region: CSAKSPPEAFF. The CDR3 nucleotides read TGCAGTGCTAAGTCTCCGCCTGAAGCTTTCTTT.

Regarding this clonotype: A much larger clone lies a single base off, so this may be a read error. The chain has TRBV7-9 and TRBJ1-2; D ambiguous. Germline CDR1 is SEHNR and CDR2 is FQNEAQ (reference sequence). The CDR3 length is 12 residues. This chain's CDR3 is CTSSLKGIGYTF. The CDR3 nucleotides are TGTACCAGCAGCTTGAAAGGGATTGGCTACACCTTC. Together with reference TRBV7-9 and TRBJ1-2, the CDR3 gives the full variable domain: DTGVSQNPRHKITKRGQNVTFRCDPISEHNRLYWYRQTLGQGPEFLTYFQNEAQLEKSRLLSDRFSAERPKGSFSTLEIQRTEQGDSAMYLCTSSLKGIGYTFGSGTRLTVV.

This clonotype was recorded many times. The CDR3 is CASSLASRTTGSEQYF. The CDR3 nucleotides are TGCGCCAGCAGCTTGGCGTCTAGGACGACGGGGTCCGAGCAGTACTTC. V gene TRBV5-1 combines with J gene TRBJ2-7; D is perhaps TRBD2 (5 bases). The CDR3 is 16 amino acids. Germline lookup yields CDR1 SGHRS and CDR2 YFSETQ. With 0 bases removed from V and 6 bases from J, the gap between germline ends came to 19 bases.

This clonotype has at least ten counts. This sequence joins TRBV7-3 and TRBJ2-3; D not resolved. Germline V gene sequence: CDR1 SGHTA, CDR2 FQGTGA. CDR3 size: 15 residues. V gave up 0 bases and J gave up 2 bases, with 9 bases separating them. The CDR3 nucleotides are TGTGCCAGCAGCTTAACCGCGCTCGTCACAGATACGCAGTATTTT. Its translation: CASSLTALVTDTQYF.

This clonotype showed up many times. The V call is TRBV5-1, the J call TRBJ1-4, with D tentatively TRBD1 (6 bases). V was pared by 6 bases and J by 10 bases, with 16 bases between. CDR1 is SGHRS and CDR2 is YFSETQ in the germline V gene. The CDR3 extends over 13 amino acids. CDR3 DNA sequence: TGCGCCAGCAAGGGGGACATTTCCCCAAAACTGTTTTTT. Translation: CASKGDISPKLFF.

This clonotype was picked up many times. The chain combines TRBV7-2 with TRBJ2-3; the match to TRBD2 covers 7 bases. V was pared by 5 bases and J by 0 bases, with 5 bases of the junction left unmatched. This CDR3 comprises 15 residues. Germline loops: CDR1 SGHTA, CDR2 FQGNSA. CDR3 DNA: TGTGCCAGCAGCCCGGCGGGGGTAAGCACAGATACGCAGTATTTT. As protein: CASSPAGVSTDTQYF.

This clonotype was seen at least ten times. The chain has TRBV6-5 and TRBJ2-3; D remains ambiguous. In germline, CDR1 is MNHEY, CDR2 SVGAGI. Trimming shortened V by 4 bases and J by 0 bases, and 17 bases separated the two germline ends. The CDR3 is 17 amino acids. The CDR3 spells CASSSYETLGSTDTQYF. The DNA for the CDR3 is TGTGCCAGCAGTTCCTACGAGACCCTAGGGAGCACAGATACGCAGTATTTT.

This clonotype was seen at least ten times. This rearrangement joins TRBV9 to TRBJ2-7; the D call may be TRBD1 or TRBD2 (6 bases each). This CDR3 is 14 amino acids long. Germline V gene data show CDR1 as SGDLS and CDR2 as YYNGEE. V shed 6 bases and J shed 0 bases, with 13 bases lying between them. CDR3 bases: TGTGCCAGCACCAAGGGGGGCAGCTCCTACGAGCAGTACTTC. Translated, it gives CASTKGGSSYEQYF. Together with reference TRBV9 and TRBJ2-7, the CDR3 gives the full variable domain: DSGVTQTPKHLITATGQRVTLRCSPRSGDLSVYWYQQSLDQGLQFLIQYYNGEERAKGNILERFSAQQFPDLHSELNLSSLELGDSALYFCASTKGGSSYEQYFGPGTRLTVT.

The genes are TRBV4-1 and TRBJ2-3; D is perhaps TRBD1 (6 bases). This CDR3 is built from 15 residues. Germline values: CDR1 MGHRA, CDR2 YSYEKL. V lost 9 bases and J 3 bases, leaving 19 bases between the germline ends. CDR3 in amino acids: CARTPRQATTDTQYF. CDR3 coding DNA: TGCGCCAGAACCCCGAGACAGGCTACAACAGATACGCAGTATTTT.